This record covers a single T cell receptor beta chain. One entry per CDR3 protein, called by TCRdb with MiXCR from the reads. The data hold some 170,000 distinct CDR3 sequences, with roughly 15% observed a single time. These data come from a study of T cell repertoires in cytomegalovirus infection. Study-wide context: Based on public TCR beta signatures, there were indications of CMV infection and of a matching HLA type.

V was clipped by 8 bases and J by 3 bases; unmatched bases: 9. Germline lookup yields CDR1 MDHEN and CDR2 SYDVKM. The CDR3 length is 14 residues. The J gene is TRBJ2-7, the V gene TRBV28, with TRBD1 matching 8 bases. Sequencing was carried out using CD8+ T cells from PBMCs. The TCR comes from a human donor in good health (CMV status not recorded). Some clones in this sample may be carry-over from other donors' samples. DNA of the CDR3: TGTGCCAGCTCGCCGGCCGGACAGGGCTACGAGCAGTACTTC. This sequence encodes CASSPAGQGYEQYF.